By sample fraction, the clone carrying this T cell receptor (beta chain) is large. Cyclophosphamide on days +3 and +4 followed busulfan-fludarabine conditioning and a marrow graft. The data were obtained in a study of T cells after posttransplantation cyclophosphamide. V was shortened by 8 bases and J by 0 bases, with 10 bases between the two germline ends. This CDR3 spans 14 amino acids. The germline V gene has CDR1 ENHRY and CDR2 SYGVKD. Clones were read by immunoSEQ multiplex PCR, and TCRdb kept only the in-frame ones, dropping some. The sample counts 2,300 or so clones, none seen once; the ten largest own approximately 25%.

Here the sequenced sample was PBMCs, taken after an allogeneic stem cell transplant with post-transplant cyclophosphamide. The sequence derives from a female patient in her 60s who received an allogeneic stem cell transplant from an unrelated donor, was CMV-positive, and had acute GVHD only. T cells may partly derive from the graft donor. V is TRBV10-3 and J is TRBJ2-2; no firm D call. CDR3 residues: CAIGGATNTGELFF. CDR3 nucleotides: TGTGCCATCGGTGGAGCCACGAACACCGGGGAGCTGTTTTTT.